These 18 T cell receptor beta chains originate from one sample sequenced in a study of T cell responses to AZD1222 COVID-19 vaccine. Method: immunoSEQ multiplex PCR; TCRdb's copy keeps in-frame clones and lacks some. Of roughly 200,000 clones in the sample, 80% to 95% were seen once. The sequencing used peripheral blood, collected 28 days after the second dose of the MenACWY control vaccine. Receptor source: an adult who received the MenACWY meningococcal vaccine as a control.

The rearrangement joins TRBV3-1 (or the pseudogene TRBV3-2) to TRBJ1-6; no reliable D call. Trimming left V 1 base short and J 3 bases short, with 7 bases between. Germline CDR1 is LGHDT and CDR2 is YNNKEL (reference sequence). The CDR3 runs 15 residues. CDR3 nucleotides: TGTGCCAGCAGCCAAGCCGAGATCTATAATTCACCCCTCCACTTT. This sequence encodes CASSQAEIYNSPLHF.

The chain recombines TRBV5-1 with TRBJ2-1; 7 nucleotides line up with TRBD2. This CDR3 has 11 amino acids. With V trimmed by 4 bases and J by 9 bases, 1 base remained unmatched. Germline loops: CDR1 SGHRS, CDR2 YFSETQ. CDR3 coding DNA: TGCGCCAGCAGCCAGCGGGGTGAGCAGTTCTTC. It translates to CASSQRGEQFF.

The chain recombines TRBV19 with TRBJ1-3; D is perhaps TRBD1 (6 bases). V lost 5 bases and J lost 0, with 17 bases in between. The CDR3 has 17 amino acids. Germline V CDR1 and CDR2: LNHDA, SQIVND (reference sequence). The CDR3 region has the DNA TGTGCCAGTAGTGGGTCGAACAGGGCCAGCTCTGGAAACACCATATATTTT. Its protein product is CASSGSNRASSGNTIYF.

The count of this clone is one. CDR3 nucleotide sequence: TGTGCCAGCAGCTTAGTGGGCGGGACAGGGGGCCGTGGAAACACCATATATTTT. This translates into CASSLVGGTGGRGNTIYF. J is TRBJ1-3 and V is TRBV7-2; TRBD1 matches 12 bases. Germline V gene sequence: CDR1 SGHTA, CDR2 FQGNSA. The CDR3 runs to 18 residues. Trimming removed 1 base from V and 3 bases from J; junction bases left unmatched: 7.

The chain couples TRBV30 to TRBJ1-2, with no clear D. The CDR3 runs 13 residues. V was clipped by 0 bases and J by 4 bases, with 9 bases between them. Germline V CDR1 and CDR2: GTSNPN, SVGIG (reference sequence). This chain's CDR3 is CAWSVLSSYGYTF. The CDR3 region has the DNA TGTGCCTGGAGTGTCTTAAGTTCCTATGGCTACACCTTC.

CDR3 sequence (DNA): TGTGCCAGCAGCCCCCCGGGACAGGGGGGGACTGAAGCTTTCTTT. Amino acids: CASSPPGQGGTEAFF. V and J are TRBV7-2 and TRBJ1-1; 11 bases agree with TRBD1. The CDR3 totals 15 residues. Germline CDR1 reads SGHTA; CDR2 reads FQGNSA. V lost 5 bases, J lost 5 bases, and 7 bases stayed unmatched.

This clone was counted a single time. The chain recombines TRBV5-4 with TRBJ1-2; 7 bases are a match to TRBD1. Trimming removed 0 bases from V and 4 bases from J; junction bases left unmatched: 0. Germline CDR1 SGHNT, CDR2 YYREEE (reference sequence). This CDR3 region has 13 residues. CDR3 bases: TGTGCCAGCAGCTTGGACAGGGGCTATGGCTACACCTTC. It translates to CASSLDRGYGYTF. The full variable domain, completed using reference TRBV5-4 and TRBJ1-2, is ETGVTQSPTHLIKTRGQQVTLRCSSQSGHNTVSWYQQALGQGPQFIFQYYREEENGRGNFPPRFSGLQFPNYSSELNVNALELDDSALYLCASSLDRGYGYTFGSGTRLTVV.

This clone was counted between two and nine times. This chain joins TRBV7-2 and TRBJ1-1; 8 bases align to TRBD1. Germline V gene sequence: CDR1 SGHTA, CDR2 FQGNSA. The CDR3 extends over 14 amino acids. V shed 1 base and J 11 bases; nucleotides not matched to a gene: 9. The CDR3 sequence: CASSLVPRGRGAFF. The DNA of the CDR3 is TGTGCCAGCAGCTTAGTTCCCAGGGGGCGAGGGGCTTTCTTT.

The chain recombines TRBV10-3 with TRBJ1-3, with D unclear. V shed 0 bases and J shed 3 bases, with 0 bases lying between them. CDR3 length: 12 residues. The germline V gene has CDR1 ENHRY and CDR2 SYGVKD. CDR3 sequence: CAISESGNTIYF. DNA of the CDR3: TGTGCCATCAGTGAGTCTGGAAACACCATATATTTT.

This clone was recorded only once. The chain joins TRBV9 to TRBJ1-1, with unresolved D. The CDR3 extends over 13 amino acids. Germline V gives CDR1 SGDLS, CDR2 YYNGEE. V gave up 3 bases and J gave up 8 bases, with 14 bases separating them. In DNA, the CDR3 is TGTGCCAGCAGCGCCCGGGGTCAGGCCGAAGCTTTCTTT. Translating it yields CASSARGQAEAFF.

J is TRBJ1-5 and V is TRBV7-2; D gene uncertain. This CDR3 has 14 residues. Trimming cost V 5 bases and J 0 bases, with 8 bases left between them. Germline lookup yields CDR1 SGHTA and CDR2 FQGNSA. The CDR3 protein is CASSRAYSNQPQHF. CDR3 in DNA: TGTGCCAGCAGCCGGGCCTATAGCAATCAGCCCCAGCATTTT.

The chain has TRBV19 and TRBJ2-1, with unresolved D. Looked up from germline, CDR1 is LNHDA and CDR2 is SQIVND (reference sequence). This CDR3 spans 17 amino acids. V was clipped by 3 bases and J by 0 bases, with 15 bases between them. CDR3 loop: CASSIIPSESSYNEQFF. In nucleotides, the CDR3 is TGTGCCAGTAGTATTATCCCGAGTGAAAGCTCCTACAATGAGCAGTTCTTC.

This chain links TRBV7-2 with TRBJ2-3, with 11 bases aligning to TRBD2. CDR3 length equals 16 residues. In germline, CDR1 is SGHTA, CDR2 FQGNSA. V gave up 0 bases and J gave up 6 bases; unmatched junction bases: 5. The CDR3 loop reads CASSLAIAGGPDTQYF. CDR3 DNA sequence: TGTGCCAGCAGCTTAGCGATAGCGGGGGGGCCGGATACGCAGTATTTT.

The chain carries TRBV28 and TRBJ1-2; 8 bases match TRBD1. Trimming at V came to 4 bases and at J to 8 bases, leaving 6 bases not matched to a gene. The CDR3 totals 13 residues. Germline V CDR1 and CDR2: MDHEN, SYDVKM. CDR3 region: CASSSTGARGYTF. DNA of the CDR3: TGTGCCAGCAGTTCGACAGGGGCACGGGGCTACACCTTC.

There are a few counts of this clone. The chain combines TRBV9 with TRBJ2-2, with a tentative D call TRBD1 (6 bases). Germline-derived CDR1 and CDR2 are SGDLS and YYNGEE. Between the trimmed V and J ends, which lost 1 base and 4 bases, there was a span of 17 bases. This CDR3 contains 17 residues. DNA of the CDR3: TGTGCCAGCAGCGTAATCGAGGGGGTAACGGGCACCGGGGAGCTGTTTTTT. Encoded protein: CASSVIEGVTGTGELFF.

The chain joins TRBV5-6 to TRBJ1-6; D unresolved. V shed 1 base and J shed 6 bases, with 11 bases lying between them. Germline assignment: CDR1 SGHDT and CDR2 YYEEEE. There are 15 residues in the CDR3. CDR3 sequence (DNA): TGTGCCAGCAGCTTGAGGCAGAACATTAATTCACCCCTCCACTTT. It is translated as CASSLRQNINSPLHF.

The CDR3 DNA sequence: TGTGCCAGCAGTCGGGGCAATTTAGACGAGCAGTACTTC. Protein product: CASSRGNLDEQYF. The chain is built from TRBV28 and TRBJ2-7; perhaps D is TRBD1 or TRBD2 (5 bases each). The V end lost 5 bases, the J end lost 5 bases, and 13 bases lay between the germline ends. Germline CDR1 and CDR2: MDHEN and SYDVKM. CDR3 length equals 13 residues.

V is TRBV28 and J is TRBJ1-1; 12 bases are shared with TRBD1. The CDR3 covers 14 residues. J was trimmed by 3 bases and V by 8 bases; bases with no gene match: 4. The germline CDR1 and CDR2 sequences are MDHEN and SYDVKM. CDR3 sequence (DNA): TGTGCCAGCGGGACAGGGGGCTTGGACACTGAAGCTTTCTTT. This codes for CASGTGGLDTEAFF.